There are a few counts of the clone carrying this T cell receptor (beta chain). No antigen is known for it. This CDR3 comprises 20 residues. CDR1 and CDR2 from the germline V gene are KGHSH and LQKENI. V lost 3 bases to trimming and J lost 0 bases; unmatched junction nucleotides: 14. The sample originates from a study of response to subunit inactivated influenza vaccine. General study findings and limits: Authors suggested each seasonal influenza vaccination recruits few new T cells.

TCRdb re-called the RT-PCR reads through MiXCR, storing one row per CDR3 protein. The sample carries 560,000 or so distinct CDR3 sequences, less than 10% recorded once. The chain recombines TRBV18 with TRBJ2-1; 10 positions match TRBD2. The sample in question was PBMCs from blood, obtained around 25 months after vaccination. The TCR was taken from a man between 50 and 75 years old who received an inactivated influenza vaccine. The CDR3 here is CASSPPSGTSARSSYNEQFF. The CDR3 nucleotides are TGTGCCAGCTCACCCCCCTCCGGGACTAGCGCCCGGAGCTCCTACAATGAGCAGTTCTTC.